The clone carrying this T cell receptor (beta chain) showed up many times. TCRdb ran MiXCR on the 5' RACE reads and lists one entry per CDR3 protein. The data contain some 40,000 distinct CDR3 sequences, roughly 3.1% of them singletons. The data belong to a study of CD8 T cells in ankylosing spondylitis. V trimming: 4 bases; J trimming: 3 bases; junction bases outside the gene matches: 12. Germline CDR1 SGDLS, CDR2 YYNGEE. The CDR3 consists of 18 residues. The chain joins TRBV9 to TRBJ2-2; TRBD2 matches at 10 bases. This TCR derives from a male donor with ankylosing spondylitis or in good health (not recorded which). The sample was blood, either unsorted or a sorted T cell fraction (not recorded which). CDR3 nucleotides: TGTGCCAGCAGCCCTCGAGAGAGCGGGAGGGTGGACACCGGGGAGCTGTTTTTT. It codes for CASSPRESGRVDTGELFF.